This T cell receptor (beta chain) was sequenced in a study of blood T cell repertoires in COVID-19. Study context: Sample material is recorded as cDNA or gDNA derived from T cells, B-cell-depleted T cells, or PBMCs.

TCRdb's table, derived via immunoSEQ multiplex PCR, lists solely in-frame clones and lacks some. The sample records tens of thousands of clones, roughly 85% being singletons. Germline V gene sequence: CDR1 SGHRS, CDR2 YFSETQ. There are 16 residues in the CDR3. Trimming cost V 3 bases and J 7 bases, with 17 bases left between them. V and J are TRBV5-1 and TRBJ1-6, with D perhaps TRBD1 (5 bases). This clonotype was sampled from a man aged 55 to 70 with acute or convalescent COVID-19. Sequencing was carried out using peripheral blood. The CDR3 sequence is CASSWSSGGSNSPLHF. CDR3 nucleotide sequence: TGCGCCAGCAGCTGGTCTTCGGGGGGGTCAAATTCACCCCTCCACTTT.